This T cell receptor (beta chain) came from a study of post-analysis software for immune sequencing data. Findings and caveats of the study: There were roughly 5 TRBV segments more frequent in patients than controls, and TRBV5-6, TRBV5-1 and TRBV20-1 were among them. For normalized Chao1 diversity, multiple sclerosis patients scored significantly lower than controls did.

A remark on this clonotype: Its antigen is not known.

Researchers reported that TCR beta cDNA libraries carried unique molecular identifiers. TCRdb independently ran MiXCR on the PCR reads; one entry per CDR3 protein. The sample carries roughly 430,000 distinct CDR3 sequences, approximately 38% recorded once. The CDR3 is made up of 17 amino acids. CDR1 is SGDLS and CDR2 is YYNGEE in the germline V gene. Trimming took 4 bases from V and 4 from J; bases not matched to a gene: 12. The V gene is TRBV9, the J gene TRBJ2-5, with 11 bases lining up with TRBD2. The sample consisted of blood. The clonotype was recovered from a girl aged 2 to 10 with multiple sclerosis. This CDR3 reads CASSRGLADTSGETQYF. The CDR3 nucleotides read TGTGCCAGCAGCCGGGGACTAGCGGATACCTCCGGAGAGACCCAGTACTTC.